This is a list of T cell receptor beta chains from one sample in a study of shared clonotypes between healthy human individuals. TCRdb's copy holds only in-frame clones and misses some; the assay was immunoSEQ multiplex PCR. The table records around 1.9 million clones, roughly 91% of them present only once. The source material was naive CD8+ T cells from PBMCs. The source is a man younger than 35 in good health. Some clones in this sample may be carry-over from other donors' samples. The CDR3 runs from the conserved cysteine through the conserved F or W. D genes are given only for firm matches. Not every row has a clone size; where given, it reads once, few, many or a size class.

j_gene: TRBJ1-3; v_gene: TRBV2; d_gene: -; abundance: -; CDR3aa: CASSEARGSGNTIYF; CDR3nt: TGTGCCAGCAGTGAAGCTCGGGGGTCTGGAAACACCATATATTTT
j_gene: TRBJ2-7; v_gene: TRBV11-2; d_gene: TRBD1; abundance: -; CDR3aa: CASSVGTVFYEQYF; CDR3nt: TGTGCCAGCAGCGTCGGGACAGTATTCTACGAGCAGTACTTC
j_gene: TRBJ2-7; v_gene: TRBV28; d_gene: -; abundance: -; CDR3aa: CASGDYEQYF; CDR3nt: TGTGCCAGCGGAGACTACGAGCAGTACTTC
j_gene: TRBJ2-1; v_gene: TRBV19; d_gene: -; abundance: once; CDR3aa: CASSPGQNPYNEQFF; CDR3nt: TGTGCCAGTAGTCCCGGACAGAACCCATACAATGAGCAGTTCTTC
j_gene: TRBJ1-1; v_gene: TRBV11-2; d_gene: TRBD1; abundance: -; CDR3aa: CASSETGAGTEAFF; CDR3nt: TGTGCCAGCAGCGAAACAGGGGCGGGCACTGAAGCTTTCTTT
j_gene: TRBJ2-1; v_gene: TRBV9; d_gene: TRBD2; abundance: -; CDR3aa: CASSSSRTGGNYNEQFF; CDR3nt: TGTGCCAGCAGCTCCAGCAGGACGGGGGGGAATTACAATGAGCAGTTCTTC
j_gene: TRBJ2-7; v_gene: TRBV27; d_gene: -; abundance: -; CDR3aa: CASSHGQTYEQYF; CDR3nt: TGTGCCAGCAGTCACGGACAGACCTACGAGCAGTACTTC
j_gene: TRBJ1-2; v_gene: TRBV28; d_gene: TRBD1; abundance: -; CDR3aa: CASSPRDRSYGYTF; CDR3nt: TGTGCCAGCAGTCCCCGGGACAGATCGTATGGCTACACCTTC
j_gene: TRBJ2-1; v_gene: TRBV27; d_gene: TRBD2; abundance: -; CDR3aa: CASSLGAGGGNEQFF; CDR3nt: TGTGCCAGCAGTTTGGGAGCGGGAGGGGGTAATGAGCAGTTCTTC
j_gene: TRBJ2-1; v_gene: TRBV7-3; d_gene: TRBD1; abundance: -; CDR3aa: CASSSGQGANEQFF; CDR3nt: TGTGCCAGCAGCTCAGGACAGGGGGCGAATGAGCAGTTCTTC
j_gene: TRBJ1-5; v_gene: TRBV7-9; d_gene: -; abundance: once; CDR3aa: CASSLGAGSNQPQHF; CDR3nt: TGTGCCAGCAGTCTGGGGGCGGGTAGCAATCAGCCCCAGCATTTT